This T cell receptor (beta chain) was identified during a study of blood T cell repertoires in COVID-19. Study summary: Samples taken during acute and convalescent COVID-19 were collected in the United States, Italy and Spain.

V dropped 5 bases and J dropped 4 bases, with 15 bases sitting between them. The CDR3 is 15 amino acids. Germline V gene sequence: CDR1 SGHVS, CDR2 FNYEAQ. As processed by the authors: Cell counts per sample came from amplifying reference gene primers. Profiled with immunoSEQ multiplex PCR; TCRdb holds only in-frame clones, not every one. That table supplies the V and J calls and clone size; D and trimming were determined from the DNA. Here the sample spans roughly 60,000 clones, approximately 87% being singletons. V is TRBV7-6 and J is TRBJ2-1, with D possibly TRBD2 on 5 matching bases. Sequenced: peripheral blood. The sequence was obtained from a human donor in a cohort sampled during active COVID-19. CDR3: CASSPPGSQYNEQFF. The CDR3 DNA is TGTGCCAGCAGCCCTCCGGGGTCCCAATACAATGAGCAGTTCTTC.